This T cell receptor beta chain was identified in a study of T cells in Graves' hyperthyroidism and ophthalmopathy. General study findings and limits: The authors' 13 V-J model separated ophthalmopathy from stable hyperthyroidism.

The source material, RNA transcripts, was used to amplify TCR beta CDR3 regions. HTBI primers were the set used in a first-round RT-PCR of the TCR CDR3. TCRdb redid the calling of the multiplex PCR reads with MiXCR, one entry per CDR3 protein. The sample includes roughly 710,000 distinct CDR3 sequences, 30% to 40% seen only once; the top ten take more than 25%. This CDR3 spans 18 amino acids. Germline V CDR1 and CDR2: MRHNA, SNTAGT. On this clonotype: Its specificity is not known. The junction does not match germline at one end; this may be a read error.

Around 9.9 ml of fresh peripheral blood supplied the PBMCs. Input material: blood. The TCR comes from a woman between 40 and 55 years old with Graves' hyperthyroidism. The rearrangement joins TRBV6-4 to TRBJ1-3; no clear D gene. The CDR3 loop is CASSYSQTGPLWGNTIYF. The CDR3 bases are TGTGCCAGCAGTTACTCCCAGACCGGCCCATTATGGGGAAACACCATATATTTT.